This T cell receptor (beta chain) stems from a study of identical twins. In TCRdb, the 5' RACE reads were re-called with MiXCR into one record per CDR3 protein. The sample consists of over 600,000 distinct CDR3 sequences, 21% of them appearing once. After removal of 5 bases from V and 2 bases from J, the junction contained 4 bases not matched to a gene. The CDR3 spans 14 residues. Germline V gene sequence: CDR1 SGHTA, CDR2 FQGNSA. This clonotype has just a few counts. These data were likewise used in another study, on T cells expressing NK-cell markers. From that report: Of CD8+ T cells, about 1.0-8% belonged to dominant NKG2C+ clonotypes in 5 to 7 donors. Specificity for HCMV among expanded NKG2C+ T cell clones was not established.

The sequencing sample was made of PBMCs. The sequence came from a woman younger than 35 in good health. The chain uses TRBV7-2 and TRBJ2-5, with 8 bases fitting TRBD1. This CDR3 reads CASSRWTGQETQYF. In DNA, the CDR3 is TGTGCCAGCAGCCGCTGGACAGGGCAAGAGACCCAGTACTTC.